This T cell receptor beta chain originates from a study of T cell clones after liver transplantation. Study summary: Without induction therapy, subjects received standard immunosuppression until 12-24 months post-transplant. Patients counted as tolerant after at least one year off all immunosuppression, enzymes not exceeding twice normal.

The protocol was immunoSEQ multiplex PCR, while the TCRdb copy is restricted to in-frame clones and leaves out a portion. The table includes roughly 50,000 clones, around 85% detected once. V shed 7 bases and J shed 4 bases, with 17 bases lying between them. This CDR3 has 14 amino acids. CDR1 is SGHRS and CDR2 is YFSETQ in the germline V gene. The starting material was CD4+ T cells from blood, obtained before liver transplant. The rearrangement uses TRBV5-1 and TRBJ1-1; D is perhaps TRBD1 (5 bases). The sequence was obtained from a human donor who received a liver transplant. The CDR3 DNA reads as TGCGCCAGCTCGAGTGAGGGGTTTCGCACTGAAGCTTTCTTT. Translating it yields CASSSEGFRTEAFF.